Sequencing of this T cell receptor beta chain was carried out in a study of patients and donors after allogeneic stem cell transplantation. Germline CDR1 MGHDK, CDR2 SYGVNS. V shed 3 bases and J 10 bases; nucleotides not matched to a gene: 20. There are 18 residues in the CDR3. TCRdb reanalysed the RT-PCR reads using MiXCR and keeps one entry per CDR3 protein. The table lists more than 850,000 distinct CDR3 sequences, approximately 19% of them singletons, with approximately 5.9% in the top ten. This clonotype was counted between two and nine times. The sequence was obtained from a human donor who was either an allogeneic HSCT recipient or a stem cell or donor lymphocyte infusion donor (not recorded which). It is not recorded whose cells these are; they may come from a transplant donor. This chain uses TRBV25-1 with TRBJ2-1; 8 nucleotides line up with TRBD2. Sequencing was carried out using blood, either unsorted or a sorted T cell fraction (not recorded which). The CDR3 sequence: CASSDEGGLAGKIREQFF. The CDR3, as DNA: TGTGCCAGCAGTGATGAAGGAGGCCTAGCGGGCAAGATACGGGAGCAGTTCTTC.